This T cell receptor beta chain was obtained from a study of OX40 agonist ivuxolimab in advanced cancers. Overall study: Cancers in dose escalation were hepatocellular, melanoma, renal cell and head and neck.

Sequencing used immunoSEQ multiplex PCR; TCRdb keeps in-frame clones, though not all of them. The repertoire consists of tens of thousands of clones, with around nine tenths occurring once and the leading ten covering 0.7% to 0.9%. Germline V gene sequence: CDR1 MDHEN, CDR2 SYDVKM. The CDR3 loop spans 14 amino acids. V was shortened by 6 bases and J by 4 bases, with 15 bases between the two germline ends. The chain uses TRBV28 and TRBJ1-2, with a possible D match to TRBD1 (6 bases). The clonotype originates from an adult with an advanced solid tumor such as melanoma, head and neck, liver or kidney cancer. The starting material was CD4+ or CD8+ T cells sorted from blood, obtained in a trial of the OX40 agonist ivuxolimab. CDR3 nucleotides: TGTGCCAGCAGCCCGGGGGGGGCGGGCTATGGCTACACCTTC. Amino acid sequence: CASSPGGAGYGYTF.